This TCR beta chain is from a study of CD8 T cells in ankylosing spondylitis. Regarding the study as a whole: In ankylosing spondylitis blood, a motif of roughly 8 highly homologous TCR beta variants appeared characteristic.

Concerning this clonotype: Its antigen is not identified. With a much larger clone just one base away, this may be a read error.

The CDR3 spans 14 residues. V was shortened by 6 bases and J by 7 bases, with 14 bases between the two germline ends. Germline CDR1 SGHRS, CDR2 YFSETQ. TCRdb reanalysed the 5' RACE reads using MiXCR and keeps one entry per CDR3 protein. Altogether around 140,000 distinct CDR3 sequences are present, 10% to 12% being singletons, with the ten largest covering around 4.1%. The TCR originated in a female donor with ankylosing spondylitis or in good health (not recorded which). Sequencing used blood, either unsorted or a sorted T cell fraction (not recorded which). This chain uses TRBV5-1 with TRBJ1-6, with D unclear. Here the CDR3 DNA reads TGCGCCAGCAACTCCCCGGACCGCAATTCACCCCTCCACTTT. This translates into CASNSPDRNSPLHF.